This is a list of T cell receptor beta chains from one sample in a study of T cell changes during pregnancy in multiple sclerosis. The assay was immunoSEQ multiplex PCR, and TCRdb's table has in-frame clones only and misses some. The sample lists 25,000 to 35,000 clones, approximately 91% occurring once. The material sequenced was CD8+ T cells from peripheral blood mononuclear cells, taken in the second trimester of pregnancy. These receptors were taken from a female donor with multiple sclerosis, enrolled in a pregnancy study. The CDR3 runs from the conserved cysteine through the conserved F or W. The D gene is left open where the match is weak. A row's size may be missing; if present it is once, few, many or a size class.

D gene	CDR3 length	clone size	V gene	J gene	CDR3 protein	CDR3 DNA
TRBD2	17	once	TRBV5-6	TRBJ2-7	CASSPVQEGGGTYEQYF	TGTGCCAGCAGCCCGGTCCAGGAGGGCGGGGGAACCTACGAGCAGTACTTC
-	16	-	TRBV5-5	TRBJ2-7	CASSPWTGEGSYEQYF	TGTGCCAGCAGCCCGTGGACTGGCGAGGGATCCTACGAGCAGTACTTC
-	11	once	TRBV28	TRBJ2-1	CASSLYNEQFF	TGTGCCAGCAGCCTCTACAATGAGCAGTTCTTC
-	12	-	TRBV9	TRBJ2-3	CASSVSEGSQYF	TGTGCCAGCAGCGTATCGGAGGGATCGCAGTATTTT
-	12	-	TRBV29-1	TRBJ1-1	CSVGLSETEAFF	TGCAGCGTAGGACTTAGCGAGACTGAAGCTTTCTTT
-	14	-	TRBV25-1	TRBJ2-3	CASSGGVPTDTQYF	TGTGCCAGCAGTGGGGGGGTTCCCACAGATACGCAGTATTTT
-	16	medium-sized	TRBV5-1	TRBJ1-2	CASSLGYSGTNYGYTF	TGCGCCAGCAGCTTGGGGTATTCGGGTACGAACTATGGCTACACCTTC
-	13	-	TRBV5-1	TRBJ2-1	CASSLGQLNEQFF	TGCGCCAGCAGCTTGGGACAGCTCAATGAGCAGTTCTTC
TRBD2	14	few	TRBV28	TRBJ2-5	CASALAGGEETQYF	TGTGCCAGTGCCCTAGCGGGGGGTGAAGAGACCCAGTACTTC
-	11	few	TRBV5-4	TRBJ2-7	CASSTGYEQYF	TGTGCCAGCAGCACCGGTTATGAGCAGTACTTC
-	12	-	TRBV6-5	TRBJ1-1	CASSPGFTEAFF	TGTGCCAGCAGTCCGGGGTTCACTGAAGCTTTCTTT
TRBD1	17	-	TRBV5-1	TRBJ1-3	CASSSGRTGRTGNTIYF	TGCGCCAGCAGCTCAGGGCGGACAGGGCGAACTGGGAACACCATATATTTT
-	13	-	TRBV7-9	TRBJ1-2	CASSFGVNYGYTF	TGTGCCAGCAGCTTCGGGGTTAACTATGGCTACACCTTC
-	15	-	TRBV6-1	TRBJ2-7	CASSEDEGGGYEQYF	TGTGCCAGCAGTGAAGACGAGGGGGGGGGCTACGAGCAGTACTTC
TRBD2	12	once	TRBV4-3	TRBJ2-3	CASRGVADTQYF	TGCGCCAGCCGGGGGGTTGCAGATACGCAGTATTTT
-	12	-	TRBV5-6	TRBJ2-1	CASSLGGGDGFF	TGTGCCAGCAGCTTGGGCGGCGGGGATGGGTTCTTC
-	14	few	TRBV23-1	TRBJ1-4	CASSRRFGAEKLFF	TGCGCCAGCAGCAGGCGTTTTGGCGCTGAAAAACTGTTTTTT
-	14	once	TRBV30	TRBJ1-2	CAWISTGGNYGYTF	TGTGCCTGGATCTCAACGGGCGGGAACTATGGCTACACCTTC
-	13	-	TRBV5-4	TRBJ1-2	CASSLDSLYGYTF	TGTGCCAGCAGCTTGGATAGCCTCTATGGCTACACCTTC
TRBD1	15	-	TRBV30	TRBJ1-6	CAWSLTGGLGSPLHF	TGTGCCTGGAGTTTGACAGGGGGCCTAGGTTCACCCCTCCACTTT
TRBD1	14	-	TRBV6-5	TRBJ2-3	CANPGGHCTDTQYF	TGTGCCAACCCAGGGGGACACTGCACAGATACGCAGTATTTT
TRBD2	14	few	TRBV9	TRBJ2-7	CASSVLAGNVEQYF	TGTGCCAGCAGCGTTCTAGCGGGGAATGTTGAGCAGTACTTC
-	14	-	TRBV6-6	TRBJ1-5	CASSFAGVNQPQHF	TGTGCCAGCAGTTTCGCAGGGGTCAATCAGCCCCAGCATTTT
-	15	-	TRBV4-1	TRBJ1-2	CASSQVNRVSGGYTF	TGCGCCAGCAGCCAAGTGAACAGGGTATCGGGAGGCTACACCTTC
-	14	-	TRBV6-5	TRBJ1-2	CASSYGQTVDGYTF	TGTGCCAGCAGTTACGGACAGACCGTCGATGGCTACACCTTC
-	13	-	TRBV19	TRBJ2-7	CASSISPDTVQYF	TGTGCCAGTAGTATTTCCCCCGACACGGTGCAGTACTTC
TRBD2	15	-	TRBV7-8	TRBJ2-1	CASSLLAGSYNEQFF	TGTGCCAGCAGCTTACTAGCGGGGTCCTACAATGAGCAGTTCTTC
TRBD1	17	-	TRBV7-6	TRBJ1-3	CASSLTRGQLSGNTIYF	TGTGCCAGCAGCTTAACGCGGGGACAGCTCTCTGGAAACACCATATATTTT
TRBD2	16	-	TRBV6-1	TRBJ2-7	CASSEARQRGAHEQYF	TGTGCCAGCAGTGAAGCGCGTCAGCGGGGGGCCCACGAGCAGTACTTC
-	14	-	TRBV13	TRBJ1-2	CASGWGGSNYGYTF	TGTGCCAGCGGATGGGGGGGTTCTAACTATGGCTACACCTTC
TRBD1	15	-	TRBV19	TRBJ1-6	CASSAPGQINSPLHF	TGTGCCAGTAGTGCTCCGGGACAGATAAATTCACCCCTCCACTTT
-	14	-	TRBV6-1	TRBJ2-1	CASTEGPTNNEQFF	TGTGCCAGCACCGAGGGCCCCACGAACAATGAGCAGTTCTTC
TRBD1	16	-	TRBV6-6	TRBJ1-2	CASSYTLTGDIYGYTF	TGTGCCAGCAGTTACACTCTGACAGGGGATATCTATGGCTACACCTTC
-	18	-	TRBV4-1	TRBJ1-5	CASSQAKVGPYSNQPQHF	TGCGCCAGCAGCCAGGCCAAAGTTGGGCCTTATAGCAATCAGCCCCAGCATTTT
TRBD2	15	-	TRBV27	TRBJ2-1	CASRDRGLAGVEQFF	TGTGCCAGCAGAGACCGTGGACTAGCGGGGGTTGAGCAGTTCTTC
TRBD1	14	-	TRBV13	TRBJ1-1	CASSLTGGNTEAFF	TGTGCCAGCAGCTTAACAGGGGGGAACACTGAAGCTTTCTTT
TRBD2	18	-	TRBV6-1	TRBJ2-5	CASSVALAGGPREETQYF	TGTGCCAGCAGTGTGGCCCTAGCGGGGGGGCCGAGGGAGGAGACCCAGTACTTC
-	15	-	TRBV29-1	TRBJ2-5	CSVEPRTTLQETQYF	TGCAGCGTTGAACCCCGGACTACCCTCCAAGAGACCCAGTACTTC
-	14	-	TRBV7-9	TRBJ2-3	CASSLRGTRDTQYF	TGTGCCAGCAGCCTGAGGGGGACGAGGGATACGCAGTATTTT
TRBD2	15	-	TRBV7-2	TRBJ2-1	CASTTLLAGGDEQFF	TGTGCCAGCACCACCCTACTAGCGGGGGGGGATGAGCAGTTCTTC
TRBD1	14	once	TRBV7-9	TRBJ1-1	CASSLGQFNTEAFF	TGTGCCAGCAGCTTGGGACAGTTCAACACTGAAGCTTTCTTT
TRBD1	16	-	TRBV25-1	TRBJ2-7	CASSYLGDRGAYEQYF	TGTGCCAGCAGTTACCTCGGGGACAGGGGGGCCTACGAGCAGTACTTC
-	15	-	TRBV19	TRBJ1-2	CASFSFETGRGGYTF	TGTGCCAGCTTCTCCTTCGAAACAGGGAGAGGTGGCTACACCTTC
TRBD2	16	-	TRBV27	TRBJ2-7	CASSLRLAGGMNEQYF	TGTGCCAGCAGTTTAAGACTAGCGGGGGGGATGAACGAGCAGTACTTC
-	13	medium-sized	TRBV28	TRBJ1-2	CASSPRGIYGYTF	TGTGCCAGCAGCCCAAGGGGGATCTATGGCTACACCTTC
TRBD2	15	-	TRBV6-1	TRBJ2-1	CASSEDGGGADEQFF	TGTGCCAGCAGTGAAGATGGCGGGGGGGCCGATGAGCAGTTCTTC
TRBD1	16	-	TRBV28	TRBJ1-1	CASSFLQGALGTEAFF	TGTGCCAGCAGTTTCCTACAGGGGGCCCTGGGCACTGAAGCTTTCTTT
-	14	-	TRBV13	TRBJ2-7	CASSLEGESDEQYF	TGTGCCAGCAGCTTAGAAGGGGAATCGGACGAGCAGTACTTC
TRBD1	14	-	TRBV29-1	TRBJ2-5	CSVSGTAYQETQYF	TGCAGCGTGTCCGGGACAGCCTACCAAGAGACCCAGTACTTC
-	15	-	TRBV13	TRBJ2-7	CASSLGGIGAPGQYF	TGTGCCAGCAGCTTAGGCGGTATAGGGGCCCCAGGGCAGTACTTC
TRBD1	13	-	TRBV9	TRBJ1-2	CASTTQGSYGYTF	TGTGCCAGCACGACACAGGGGAGCTATGGCTACACCTTC
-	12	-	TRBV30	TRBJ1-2	CACSRLGYGYTF	TGTGCCTGCTCCCGGCTAGGCTATGGCTACACCTTC
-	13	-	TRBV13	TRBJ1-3	CASSPPGMNTIYF	TGTGCCAGCAGCCCTCCAGGGATGAACACCATATATTTT
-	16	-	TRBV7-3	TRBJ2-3	CASSLFASENTDTQYF	TGTGCCAGCAGCTTATTCGCTAGCGAGAACACAGATACGCAGTATTTT
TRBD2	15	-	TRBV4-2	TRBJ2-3	CASSQARGGTDTQYF	TGTGCCAGCAGCCAAGCGCGGGGGGGCACAGATACGCAGTATTTT
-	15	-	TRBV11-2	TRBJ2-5	CATSPQGWGQETQYF	TGTGCCACCAGCCCCCAGGGGTGGGGGCAAGAGACCCAGTACTTC
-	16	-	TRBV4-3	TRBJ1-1	CASSETRQAANTEAFF	TGCGCCAGCAGCGAGACCAGACAGGCAGCGAACACTGAAGCTTTCTTT
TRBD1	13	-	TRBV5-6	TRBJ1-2	CASSFRDRGGYTF	TGTGCCAGCAGTTTCCGCGACAGGGGGGGCTACACCTTC
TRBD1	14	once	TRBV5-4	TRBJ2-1	CASSPWTGAGEQFF	TGTGCCAGCAGCCCCTGGACAGGGGCCGGTGAGCAGTTCTTC
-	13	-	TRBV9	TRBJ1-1	CASSVGGDTEAFF	TGTGCCAGCAGCGTAGGGGGCGACACTGAAGCTTTCTTT